This T cell receptor beta chain came from a study of blood T cells in healthy people across ages. A second PCR of roughly 6 to 12 cycles used a sample-barcoded 5' primer and a J-beta primer mix. TCRdb called the 5' RACE reads again in MiXCR, with one record for every CDR3 protein. The repertoire holds about 1.5 million distinct CDR3 sequences, with about 42% as singletons. This clonotype was counted between two and nine times. Input material: blood. This clonotype originated in a young woman in good health.

CDR3 bases: TGCGCCAGCAGCTATCTAGCGGGAGGGCCTTCAGATACGCAGTATTTT. It translates to CASSYLAGGPSDTQYF. V gene TRBV5-1 combines with J gene TRBJ2-3, with 12 positions matching TRBD2. The CDR3 length is 16 residues. Losses at the gene ends were 3 bases for V and 4 bases for J; bases not matched to a gene: 6. From germline, CDR1 is SGHRS and CDR2 YFSETQ.